Each of the 5 T cell receptor beta chains below was sequenced from the same sample in a study of blood T cell repertoires in COVID-19. Clones were read by immunoSEQ multiplex PCR, and TCRdb kept only the in-frame ones, dropping some. This sample has roughly 370,000 clones, with more than 75% found just once. The sequenced sample was PBMCs or T cells enriched from blood (not recorded which). The source is a woman aged 50 to 60 who had recovered from COVID-19.

The CDR3 DNA sequence: TGTGCCAGCAGTTCGGGGTTATACACCTTC. Protein product: CASSSGLYTF. The chain couples TRBV12-3 or TRBV12-4 to TRBJ1-2, with unresolved D. The CDR3 consists of 10 residues. V was shortened by 4 bases and J by 11 bases, with 8 bases between the two germline ends.

The rearrangement joins TRBV29-1 to TRBJ2-1; no firm D call. The ends were cut back, 5 bases at V and 0 bases at J, with 2 bases in the middle. This CDR3 comprises 11 residues. Per the germline V gene, CDR1 is SQVTM and CDR2 is ANQGSEA. CDR3 protein: CSVHSYNEQFF. The CDR3 DNA sequence: TGCAGCGTTCACTCCTACAATGAGCAGTTCTTC.

This clone was observed once. V and J are TRBV27 and TRBJ1-2, with D hard to call. There are 13 residues in the CDR3. Germline V lookup: CDR1 MNHEY, CDR2 SMNVEV (reference sequence). The V gene lost 2 bases and the J gene lost 7 bases, with 11 bases spanning the gap. The CDR3 DNA reads as TGTGCCAGCAGTTTACGGGAGGCGGGTGGCTACACCTTC. Its translation: CASSLREAGGYTF.

The chain links TRBV11-3 to TRBJ2-3; weak D call: TRBD2 (6 bases). Trimming cost V 1 base and J 5 bases, with 13 bases left between them. Germline CDR1 SGHNT, CDR2 YENEEA. This CDR3 spans 15 amino acids. CDR3 coding DNA: TGTGCCAGCAGCTTAGGAGCGGGCCCGTTAGATACGCAGTATTTT. It is translated as CASSLGAGPLDTQYF.

CDR3 sequence: CSVSESDSNTGELFF. The CDR3, as DNA: TGCAGCGTCTCTGAATCAGACAGTAACACCGGGGAGCTGTTTTTT. The chain employs TRBV29-1 and TRBJ2-2, with TRBD1 as a possible D gene (5 bases). Germline-derived CDR1 and CDR2 are SQVTM and ANQGSEA. There are 15 residues in the CDR3. V lost 6 bases, J lost 2 bases, and 16 bases lay in between.